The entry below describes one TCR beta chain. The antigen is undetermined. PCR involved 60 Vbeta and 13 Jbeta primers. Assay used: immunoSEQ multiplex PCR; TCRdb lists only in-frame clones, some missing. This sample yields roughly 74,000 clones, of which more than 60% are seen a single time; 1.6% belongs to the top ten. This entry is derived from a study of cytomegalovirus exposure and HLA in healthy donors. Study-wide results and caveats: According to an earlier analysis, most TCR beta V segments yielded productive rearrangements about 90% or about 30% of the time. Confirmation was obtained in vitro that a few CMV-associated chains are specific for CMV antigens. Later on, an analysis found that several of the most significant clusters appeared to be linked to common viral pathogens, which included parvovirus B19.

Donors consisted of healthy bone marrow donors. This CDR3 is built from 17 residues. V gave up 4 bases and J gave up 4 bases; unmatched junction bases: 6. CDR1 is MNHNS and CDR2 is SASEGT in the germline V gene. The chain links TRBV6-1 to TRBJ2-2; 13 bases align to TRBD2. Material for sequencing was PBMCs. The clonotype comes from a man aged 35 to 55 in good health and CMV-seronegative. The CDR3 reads CASSVRTSGSGTGELFF. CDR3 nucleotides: TGTGCCAGCAGTGTAAGGACTAGCGGGAGCGGCACCGGGGAGCTGTTTTTT.